The entry below describes one T cell receptor (beta chain). Its antigen is as yet unknown. Autoimmune disease history or systemic immunosuppression meant exclusion. This record comes from a study of OX40 agonist ivuxolimab in advanced cancers. For the study at large: Ivuxolimab is a fully human IgG2 antibody that activates OX40 (CD134). General study points: A proportion of nonresponders additionally exhibited low normalized T-cell clonal expansion.

The V end lost 6 bases, the J end lost 4 bases, and 13 bases lay between the germline ends. Germline-derived CDR1 and CDR2 are SNHLY and FYNNEI. The CDR3 extends over 14 amino acids. Sequenced by immunoSEQ multiplex PCR; TCRdb stores in-frame clones only, minus some. The sample includes more than 65,000 clones, about nine tenths seen only once; the top ten take 1%. The V call is TRBV2, the J call TRBJ2-1, with D perhaps TRBD2 (6 bases). The clonotype was recovered from an adult with an advanced solid tumor such as melanoma, head and neck, liver or kidney cancer. Sequenced material: CD4+ or CD8+ T cells sorted from blood, taken in a trial of the OX40 agonist ivuxolimab. As DNA, the CDR3 is TGTGCCAGCAGGGGGACTTCAGCATACAATGAGCAGTTCTTC. Encoded protein: CASRGTSAYNEQFF.